These 12 T cell receptor beta chains originate from one sample sequenced in a study of shared clonotypes between healthy human individuals. TCRdb's table, derived via immunoSEQ multiplex PCR, lists solely in-frame clones and lacks some. This sample yields fewer than 850,000 clones, of which 96% are seen a single time; under 0.25% belongs to the top ten. Naive CD8 cells lacked CD45RO, underwent positive selection for CCR7 and left out terminally differentiated effector memory CD45RA+ cells. Sequencing input: naive CD8+ T cells sorted from blood. Source of these receptors: a man aged 30 to 39 in good health.

A remark on this clone: Sequence at one end of the junction differs from germline and may be a read error. This chain links TRBV7-8 with TRBJ2-1; 11 nucleotides match TRBD2. This CDR3 is 15 amino acids long. Germline lookup yields CDR1 SGHVS and CDR2 FQNEAQ. In DNA form, the CDR3 reads TGTGCCAGCAGCGTAGCGGGGGGGGGACTAAATGAGCAGTTCTTC. It yields the protein CASSVAGGGLNEQFF.

V gene TRBV11-3 combines with J gene TRBJ2-1, with 10 bases identical to TRBD1. V dropped 8 bases and J dropped 8; count of bases not matched to a gene: 6. CDR1 is SGHNT, CDR2 YENEEA, per germline. The CDR3 loop spans 13 amino acids. CDR3 nucleotides: TGTGCCAGCGGGACAGGGGCTATCGATGAGCAGTTCTTC. It codes for CASGTGAIDEQFF.

This chain connects TRBV9 to TRBJ2-1, with 7 bases fitting TRBD2. The CDR3 consists of 15 residues. The V and J ends lost 0 bases and 7 bases, in that order; junction bases with no gene match: 7. Germline CDR1 reads SGDLS; CDR2 reads YYNGEE. The CDR3 DNA is TGTGCCAGCAGCGTAGGGGGAGGGCCAGGGAATGAGCAGTTCTTC. Its protein product is CASSVGGGPGNEQFF.

V is TRBV7-9 and J is TRBJ1-4, with 8 bases that match TRBD1. From germline, CDR1 is SEHNR and CDR2 FQNEAQ (reference sequence). V lost 6 bases to trimming and J lost 8 bases; unmatched junction nucleotides: 5. The CDR3 consists of 13 residues. In nucleotides, the CDR3 is TGTGCCAGCAGTCGGGACAGGCGCGAAAAACTGTTTTTT. Translation: CASSRDRREKLFF.

V is TRBV29-1 and J is TRBJ1-1, with D possibly matching TRBD1 (5 bases). Germline CDR1 and CDR2: SQVTM and ANQGSEA. This CDR3 has 11 amino acids. V gave up 7 bases and J gave up 1 base, with 7 bases separating them. This CDR3 reads CSDTGNTEAFF. CDR3 nucleotides: TGCAGCGACACAGGGAACACTGAAGCTTTCTTT.

The J gene is TRBJ2-7, the V gene TRBV13; D perhaps matches TRBD2 (6 bases). This CDR3 has 14 amino acids. V shed 5 bases and J shed 6 bases, with 17 bases lying between them. Per the germline V gene, CDR1 is PRHDT and CDR2 is FYEKMQ (reference sequence). The CDR3 coding sequence is TGTGCCAGCAGCCAAGGACCGGGAGCTCTCGAGCAGTACTTC. Its translation is CASSQGPGALEQYF.

This rearrangement joins TRBV13 to TRBJ2-5, with 10 bases fitting TRBD1. Looked up from germline, CDR1 is PRHDT and CDR2 is FYEKMQ (reference sequence). The V and J ends lost 5 bases and 1 base, in that order; junction bases with no gene match: 4. The CDR3 extends over 15 amino acids. CDR3 nucleotide sequence: TGTGCCAGCAGCAGCAGGACAGGGGGCCAAGAGACCCAGTACTTC. It specifies CASSSRTGGQETQYF.

This rearrangement joins TRBV9 to TRBJ2-3; 7 bases line up with TRBD2. J lost 2 bases, V lost 6 bases, and 6 bases had no gene match. The CDR3 is 14 amino acids. Per germline, CDR1 SGDLS and CDR2 YYNGEE. The CDR3 region has the DNA TGTGCCAGCACCTTGGGGGGGGACACAGATACGCAGTATTTT. This sequence encodes CASTLGGDTDTQYF.

The chain links TRBV7-8 to TRBJ2-1, with TRBD1 matching over 8 bases. J lost 4 bases, V lost 3 bases, and 5 bases had no gene match. The CDR3 length is 15 residues. Germline assignment: CDR1 SGHVS and CDR2 FQNEAQ. The CDR3 spells CASSFSGTGYNEQFF. For the CDR3, the DNA is TGTGCCAGCAGCTTCTCCGGGACAGGTTACAATGAGCAGTTCTTC.

This clone was seen only once. The J gene is TRBJ2-7, the V gene TRBV7-2; 12 bases fit TRBD2. The CDR3 is 15 residues long. Germline CDR1 is SGHTA and CDR2 is FQGNSA. J lost 4 bases, V lost 5 bases, and 6 bases had no gene match. CDR3 residues: CASSALAGGPYEQYF. In DNA form, the CDR3 reads TGTGCCAGCAGCGCCCTAGCGGGAGGGCCATACGAGCAGTACTTC.

The chain joins TRBV11-2 to TRBJ1-4; unclear D gene. V was trimmed by 3 bases and J by 0 bases, leaving 5 bases between them. The CDR3 sequence is 14 residues long. The germline V gene has CDR1 SGHAT and CDR2 FQNNGV. The CDR3 protein is CASSFPSTNEKLFF. Written as DNA, the CDR3 is TGTGCCAGCAGCTTCCCTTCAACTAATGAAAAACTGTTTTTT.

In the case of this clone: Germline and junction disagree at one end, which may indicate a read error. The gene calls are TRBV30 and TRBJ2-7, with 9 bases matching TRBD1. CDR1 is GTSNPN, CDR2 SVGIG, per germline (reference sequence). The CDR3 loop spans 15 amino acids. The CDR3 DNA is TGTGCCTGGGGTGTAGGGACAGGGTCCACCTACGAGCAGTACTTC. Protein: CAWGVGTGSTYEQYF.